This entry describes one T cell receptor (beta chain). Preparation of the TCRbeta library used unique molecular identifiers. TCRdb called the PCR reads again in MiXCR, with one record for every CDR3 protein. The data contain 420,000 or so distinct CDR3 sequences, about 11% of them singletons. This record comes from a study of T-cell reconstitution after alpha-beta-depleted transplantation in children. The CDR3 covers 13 residues. Germline loops: CDR1 KGHSH, CDR2 LQKENI. V was trimmed by 2 bases and J by 5 bases, leaving 7 bases between them. The origin of this receptor is a human donor who donated a stem cell graft to a child with acute myeloid leukemia. The specimen was PBMCs from the stem cell graft donor, collected from the stem cell graft. This rearrangement joins TRBV18 to TRBJ1-5; weak D call: TRBD1 (5 bases). This chain's CDR3 is CASSPLQDQPQHF. The CDR3 DNA sequence: TGTGCCAGCTCACCATTACAGGATCAGCCCCAGCATTTT.